A single sample is the source of the 9 T cell receptor beta chains below, sequenced in a study of T cell responses to AZD1222 COVID-19 vaccine. Repertoires were generated with immunoSEQ multiplex PCR, while TCRdb's copy carries only in-frame clones and drops some. The table includes fewer than 120,000 clones, over 75% detected once. The sequenced sample was peripheral blood, obtained on day 0 of AZD1222 vaccination. The source of these receptors is an adult in good health.

In this sample, this clone turned up once. This rearrangement joins TRBV19 to TRBJ2-6; D possibly corresponds to TRBD2 (5 bases). The V gene's germline CDR1 is LNHDA and CDR2 SQIVND (reference sequence). The CDR3 runs 15 residues. The V end lost 10 bases, the J end lost 4 bases, and 17 bases lay between the germline ends. CDR3 amino acids: CATQRRAPGANVLTF. For the CDR3, the DNA is TGTGCCACCCAGCGGCGGGCGCCCGGGGCCAACGTCCTGACTTTC.

This clone showed up just a few times. The chain carries TRBV28 and TRBJ1-5, with D maybe TRBD1 (6 bases). The CDR3 extends over 14 amino acids. V was cut by 5 bases and J by 7 bases, with 15 bases left in between. Germline CDR1 is MDHEN and CDR2 is SYDVKM. This CDR3 reads CASSRDQGRQPQHF. Written as DNA, the CDR3 is TGTGCCAGCAGTCGTGACCAGGGGAGGCAGCCCCAGCATTTT.

This clone was detected only once. CDR3 loop: CASSQGQGAYEQYF. The CDR3 DNA reads TGCGCCAGCAGCCAAGGCCAGGGGGCCTACGAGCAGTACTTC. The gene calls are TRBV4-3 and TRBJ2-7, with TRBD1 matching over 7 bases. Per the germline V gene, CDR1 is LGHNA and CDR2 is YSLEER. With 1 base clipped from V and 2 bases from J, the junction kept 2 bases outside the gene matches. The CDR3 totals 14 residues.

This chain connects TRBV7-6 to TRBJ1-4, with D uncertain. Germline V gene lookup returns CDR1 SGHVS and CDR2 FNYEAQ. V shed 3 bases and J shed 0 bases, with 5 bases lying between them. The CDR3 runs to 14 residues. CDR3 sequence: CASSLRATNEKLFF. CDR3 bases: TGTGCCAGCAGCTTGAGGGCAACTAATGAAAAACTGTTTTTT.

The chain carries TRBV2 and TRBJ2-7, with 7 bases matching TRBD2. CDR1 is SNHLY, CDR2 FYNNEI, per germline. The V segment lost 3 bases and the J segment 0 bases; nucleotides outside the gene matches: 5. This CDR3 comprises 15 residues. CDR3 residues: CASSDASGSSYEQYF. The CDR3 bases are TGTGCCAGCAGTGACGCTAGCGGAAGCTCCTACGAGCAGTACTTC.

The V and J genes are TRBV28 and TRBJ1-2; TRBD1 matches 11 bases. In germline, CDR1 is MDHEN, CDR2 SYDVKM. The CDR3 covers 14 residues. After removal of 5 bases from V and 7 bases from J, the junction contained 6 bases not matched to a gene. CDR3 protein: CASSRGQGGSGYTF. The DNA of the CDR3 is TGTGCCAGCAGTCGGGGACAGGGGGGAAGTGGCTACACCTTC.

The chain recombines TRBV7-9 with TRBJ1-2; 7 bases map to TRBD1. The CDR3 has 15 amino acids. V lost 0 bases to trimming and J lost 2 bases; unmatched junction nucleotides: 3. The V gene's germline CDR1 is SEHNR and CDR2 FQNEAQ (reference sequence). The CDR3 sequence is CASSLAGTANYGYTF. The CDR3 nucleotides read TGTGCCAGCAGCTTAGCGGGGACAGCCAACTATGGCTACACCTTC.

This clone was counted between two and nine times. The gene calls are TRBV5-5 and TRBJ2-2, with 9 bases matching TRBD2. Trimming took 4 bases from V and 1 from J; bases not matched to a gene: 8. Germline V gene sequence: CDR1 SGHKS, CDR2 YYEKEE (reference sequence). The CDR3 sequence is 17 residues long. CDR3 in amino acids: CASSPRLADLNTGELFF. The DNA of the CDR3 is TGTGCCAGCAGCCCACGACTAGCGGATTTGAACACCGGGGAGCTGTTTTTT.

The chain couples TRBV5-1 to TRBJ2-3, with TRBD2 identical over 9 bases. Germline-derived CDR1 and CDR2 are SGHRS and YFSETQ. V gave up 1 base and J gave up 0 bases; unmatched junction bases: 3. This CDR3 has 16 residues. CDR3 DNA sequence: TGCGCCAGCAGCTTGCCTAGCGGGGCTAGCACAGATACGCAGTATTTT. Protein: CASSLPSGASTDTQYF.